The T cell receptor beta chain described here comes from a study of response to subunit inactivated influenza vaccine. Study findings and constraints: That few new T cells are recruited by each seasonal influenza vaccination was the authors' suggestion.

Germline V gene data show CDR1 as SGHTA and CDR2 as FQGTGA. The CDR3 loop spans 17 amino acids. Germline trimming cut 1 base from V and 9 bases from J; bases unmatched to any gene: 13. TCRdb reprocessed the RT-PCR reads with MiXCR, giving one entry per CDR3 protein. The sample records around 710,000 distinct CDR3 sequences, approximately 15% being singletons. Comments on this clonotype: Its cognate antigen is unknown.

The receptor was isolated from a middle-aged man who received an inactivated influenza vaccine. The material sequenced was PBMCs from blood, taken 14 days before vaccination. The chain has TRBV7-3 and TRBJ2-1, with 9 bases lining up with TRBD2. CDR3 protein: CASSLRPPGLAAGEQFF. CDR3 DNA sequence: TGTGCCAGCAGCTTAAGGCCCCCGGGACTAGCAGCGGGTGAGCAGTTCTTC.